Each of the 20 T cell receptor beta chains below was sequenced from the same sample in a study of T cell responses to AZD1222 COVID-19 vaccine. The protocol was immunoSEQ multiplex PCR, while the TCRdb copy is restricted to in-frame clones and leaves out a portion. The sample has about 85,000 clones; over 70% are singletons. Here the sequenced sample was peripheral blood, taken on day 0 of AZD1222 vaccination. The receptors shown here come from an adult in good health.

The chain couples TRBV7-9 to TRBJ2-3, with a possible D match to TRBD1 (5 bases). The V end was cut by 7 bases, the J end by 2 bases, with 10 bases between. The CDR3 runs 13 residues. Germline assignment: CDR1 SEHNR and CDR2 FQNEAQ (reference sequence). CDR3 nucleotide sequence: TGTGCCAGCACTGGACAAAACACAGATACGCAGTATTTT. Translated: CASTGQNTDTQYF.

This clone was seen only once. The chain employs TRBV29-1 and TRBJ2-1; 7 bases fit TRBD2. The CDR3 spans 12 residues. The trim removed 7 bases at V and 4 bases at J, leaving 4 bases unmatched. The V gene's germline CDR1 is SQVTM and CDR2 ANQGSEA. The CDR3 spells CSAGTNYNEQFF. The CDR3 region has the DNA TGCAGCGCCGGGACTAATTACAATGAGCAGTTCTTC.

The gene calls are TRBV3-1 (or the pseudogene TRBV3-2) and TRBJ2-1; 11 nucleotides align to TRBD2. Germline values: CDR1 LGHDT, CDR2 YNNKEL (reference sequence). The CDR3 is 17 residues long. V dropped 7 bases and J dropped 5; count of bases not matched to a gene: 13. The CDR3 bases are TGTGCCAGCACCGGGACTAGCGGACTTAGTATTAACAATGAGCAGTTCTTC. It yields the protein CASTGTSGLSINNEQFF.

As concerns this clone: One end of the junction fails to match germline, which may point to a read error. V is TRBV7-7 and J is TRBJ1-6, with 11 nucleotides matching TRBD1. The germline CDR1 and CDR2 sequences are SSHAT and FNYEAQ (reference sequence). The CDR3 contains 14 residues. CDR3 protein: CASSSGQGGSPLHF. CDR3 DNA sequence: TGTGCTAGCAGCTCGGGACAGGGGGGTTCACCCCTCCACTTT.

The chain combines TRBV2 with TRBJ1-2; D unresolved. From germline, CDR1 is SNHLY and CDR2 FYNNEI. The V end lost 4 bases, the J end lost 6 bases, and 9 bases lay between the germline ends. This CDR3 region has 12 residues. CDR3 sequence reads: CASSGARDGYTF. The CDR3 DNA follows: TGTGCCAGCAGTGGGGCGCGGGATGGCTACACCTTC.

V usage is TRBV27 and J usage is TRBJ1-2; TRBD1 matches 8 bases. V gave up 5 bases and J gave up 7 bases; unmatched junction bases: 6. Germline lookup yields CDR1 MNHEY and CDR2 SMNVEV (reference sequence). The CDR3 spans 13 residues. CDR3 region: CASSPAGGIGYTF. In nucleotides, the CDR3 is TGTGCCAGCAGTCCTGCAGGGGGCATTGGCTACACCTTC.

The V gene is TRBV30, the J gene TRBJ1-3; the D gene is possibly TRBD1 (5 bases). This CDR3 spans 16 amino acids. Germline-derived CDR1 and CDR2 are GTSNPN and SVGIG (reference sequence). Trimming left V 0 bases short and J 0 bases short, with 12 bases between. CDR3 DNA: TGTGCCTGGAGTGTAGGGTCAGGGCTCTCTGGAAACACCATATATTTT. Residues: CAWSVGSGLSGNTIYF. The full variable domain, rest sourced from reference TRBV30 and TRBJ1-3, is SQTIHQWPATLVQPVGSPLSLECTVEGTSNPNLYWYRQAAGRGLQLLFYSVGIGQISSEVPQNLSASRPQDRQFILSSKKLLLSDSGFYLCAWSVGSGLSGNTIYFGEGSWLTVV.

The chain recombines TRBV5-3 with TRBJ2-3; the D gene is possibly TRBD2 (5 bases). TRBV5-3 is recorded as an ORF, its role being uncertain. V lost 4 bases and J 1 base, leaving 13 bases between the germline ends. The CDR3 sequence is 15 residues long. As DNA, the CDR3 is TGTGCCAGAAGCCCCCGGGGTTGGGGCACAGATACGCAGTATTTT. Its protein is CARSPRGWGTDTQYF.

The chain is built from TRBV9 and TRBJ2-2, with unresolved D. Per germline, CDR1 SGDLS and CDR2 YYNGEE. Between the trimmed V and J ends, which lost 0 bases and 8 bases, there was a span of 11 bases. The CDR3 is 14 amino acids. CDR3: CASSVVSAGGELFF. For the CDR3, the DNA is TGTGCCAGCAGCGTAGTCAGCGCCGGGGGGGAGCTGTTTTTT.

This chain joins TRBV25-1 and TRBJ2-7; TRBD2 aligns across 10 bases. V shed 3 bases and J 5 bases; nucleotides not matched to a gene: 7. The CDR3 spans 15 residues. Germline-derived CDR1 and CDR2 are MGHDK and SYGVNS. The CDR3, as DNA: TGTGCCAGCAGTGACCCAGCTAGCGGGAGAGACGAGCAGTACTTC. This codes for CASSDPASGRDEQYF.

This chain uses TRBV5-3 with TRBJ1-5; D is ambiguous. TRBV5-3 is an ORF, and what it does is uncertain. Trimming stripped 0 bases from V and 2 bases from J, with 9 bases between. This CDR3 has 15 amino acids. The CDR3 here is CARSLARGGNQPQHF. The CDR3 coding sequence is TGTGCCAGAAGCTTGGCGCGGGGTGGCAATCAGCCCCAGCATTTT.

The gene calls are TRBV25-1 and TRBJ1-1; D is ambiguous. Germline assignment: CDR1 MGHDK and CDR2 SYGVNS. Between the trimmed V and J ends, which lost 7 bases and 0 bases, there was a span of 3 bases. The CDR3 loop spans 11 amino acids. The CDR3 protein is CASKMNTEAFF. The CDR3 nucleotides are TGTGCCAGCAAAATGAACACTGAAGCTTTCTTT.

The rearrangement links TRBV24-1 to TRBJ1-2, with D uncertain. V was clipped by 4 bases and J by 5 bases, with 13 bases between them. CDR3 length: 14 amino acids. Germline V gene sequence: CDR1 KGHDR, CDR2 SFDVKD. The CDR3 DNA reads as TGTGCCACCAGTGACCTAAGGTTAAATTATGGCTACACCTTC. It specifies CATSDLRLNYGYTF.

The chain has TRBV5-8 and TRBJ1-4, with no clear D. Trimming cost V 5 bases and J 8 bases, with 16 bases left between them. CDR3 length equals 14 residues. Germline loops: CDR1 SGHTS, CDR2 YDEGEE. CDR3 DNA sequence: TGTGCCAGCAGGATGACCCCCGGGAGGGAAAAACTGTTTTTT. It specifies CASRMTPGREKLFF.

This clone appeared once. An end of the junction does not agree with germline; a read error may underlie this. CDR3 sequence (DNA): TGTGCCAGCAGTCCCCGGACAGGGGGATTGGCCTTC. Its protein product is CASSPRTGGLAF. The chain joins TRBV27 to TRBJ1-2; the match to TRBD1 covers 10 bases. Germline CDR1 MNHEY, CDR2 SMNVEV (reference sequence). This CDR3 is 12 amino acids long.

This chain connects TRBV3-1 (or the pseudogene TRBV3-2) to TRBJ1-1, with 8 bases fitting TRBD1. The CDR3 contains 16 residues. J was trimmed by 2 bases and V by 4 bases; bases with no gene match: 9. Germline CDR1 is LGHDT and CDR2 is YNNKEL (reference sequence). The CDR3 sequence: CASSPISGTGNTEAFF. As DNA, the CDR3 is TGTGCCAGCAGCCCCATATCCGGGACAGGAAACACTGAAGCTTTCTTT.

The chain joins TRBV14 to TRBJ1-1; 7 bases map to TRBD1. This CDR3 has 14 amino acids. Germline V gene sequence: CDR1 SGHDN, CDR2 FVKESK. Trimming removed 4 bases from V and 4 bases from J; junction bases left unmatched: 6. CDR3 bases: TGTGCCAGCAGCCCTAGCAGGGGGTTCACTGAAGCTTTCTTT. As protein: CASSPSRGFTEAFF. Together with reference TRBV14 and TRBJ1-1, the CDR3 gives the full variable domain: EAGVTQFPSHSVIEKGQTVTLRCDPISGHDNLYWYRRVMGKEIKFLLHFVKESKQDESGMPNNRFLAERTGGTYSTLKVQPAELEDSGVYFCASSPSRGFTEAFFGQGTRLTVV.

The V and J genes are TRBV20-1 and TRBJ2-5; D not certain. Germline-derived CDR1 and CDR2 are DFQATT and SNEGSKA (reference sequence). Trimming removed 3 bases from V and 0 bases from J, with 2 bases in between. The CDR3 spans 11 residues. The CDR3 DNA follows: TGCAGTGCTAGTGACCAAGAGACCCAGTACTTC. Translated, it gives CSASDQETQYF.

The chain combines TRBV3-1 (or the pseudogene TRBV3-2) with TRBJ2-2; weak D call: TRBD2 (5 bases). The CDR3 is made up of 14 amino acids. V dropped 3 bases and J dropped 5 bases, with 10 bases sitting between them. Germline CDR1 is LGHDT and CDR2 is YNNKEL (reference sequence). Here the CDR3 DNA reads TGTGCCAGCAGCCACCGGGAAGGGACCGGGGAGCTGTTTTTT. Amino acids: CASSHREGTGELFF.

The gene calls are TRBV28 and TRBJ1-5; the D gene is possibly TRBD1 (6 bases). Germline CDR1 is MDHEN and CDR2 is SYDVKM. The length of the CDR3 is 11 residues. Trimming shortened V by 5 bases and J by 13 bases, and 12 bases separated the two germline ends. The CDR3 coding sequence is TGTGCCAGCAGTATCGGGGGGGCTCAGCATTTT. Protein product: CASSIGGAQHF.